One and the same sample provided the 3 T cell receptor beta chains below, sequenced in a study of blood T cells in healthy people across ages. A J-beta primer mix and a sample-barcoded 5' primer were used in a second PCR of about 7 to 11 cycles. Each CDR3 protein is one row after TCRdb ran MiXCR on the 5' RACE reads. The sample contains 800,000 to 950,000 distinct CDR3 sequences, about 44% of which appear only once. The sample taken for sequencing was blood. All receptors derive from a man aged 25 to 45 in good health.

The chain is built from TRBV10-3 and TRBJ2-7; a weak D match, TRBD1 (6 bases). The CDR3 contains 15 residues. Trimming removed 0 bases at V and 0 bases at J, with 9 bases between. Germline CDR1 is ENHRY and CDR2 is SYGVKD. In nucleotides, the CDR3 is TGTGCCATCAGTGAGTCGGGGGCCAGCTCCTACGAGCAGTACTTC. It is translated as CAISESGASSYEQYF.

This clonotype has more than one count but fewer than ten. This sequence joins TRBV7-2 and TRBJ1-2; a possible D gene is TRBD1 (6 bases). This CDR3 has 14 amino acids. The V gene lost 4 bases and the J gene lost 4 bases, with 13 bases spanning the gap. Germline V lookup: CDR1 SGHTA, CDR2 FQGNSA. CDR3 residues: CASSSGTTIYGYTF. The CDR3 region has the DNA TGTGCCAGCAGCTCCGGGACAACGATCTATGGCTACACCTTC.

V gene TRBV20-1 combines with J gene TRBJ2-3; 9 bases are shared with TRBD2. V lost 6 bases and J lost 3; bases outside the gene matches: 7. The length of the CDR3 is 14 residues. CDR1 is DFQATT, CDR2 SNEGSKA, per germline (reference sequence). The CDR3 sequence: CSARLAGETDTQYF. The CDR3 DNA reads as TGCAGTGCAAGATTAGCGGGGGAGACAGATACGCAGTATTTT.